The text below deals with one TCR beta chain. Its cognate antigen is unknown. The sample comes from a study of T cells in localized non-small cell lung cancer. Study-level points and caveats: Uninvolved adjacent lung showed peak T cell clonality, exceeding tumor. In adjacent lung, a median roughly 57 of the top 100 tumor clones were found. Analysis by sequencing included only one tumor region, so heterogeneity remains possible.

Produced via immunoSEQ multiplex PCR; TCRdb's table is partial and in-frame only. The repertoire consists of approximately 890 clones, with approximately 23% occurring once and the leading ten covering roughly a fifth. The receptor was derived from an older female donor with stage II squamous cell lung carcinoma. The material was lung tumor tissue, obtained before any cancer treatment.

The CDR3 sequence: CASSLTKGAGNTIYF. CDR3 sequence (DNA): TGTGCCAGCAGCTTAACCAAGGGCGCTGGAAACACCATATATTTT. The V gene is TRBV11-3, the J gene TRBJ1-3; D uncertain. The CDR3 totals 15 residues. V was clipped by 2 bases and J by 2 bases, with 10 bases between them. Per the germline V gene, CDR1 is SGHNT and CDR2 is YENEEA.